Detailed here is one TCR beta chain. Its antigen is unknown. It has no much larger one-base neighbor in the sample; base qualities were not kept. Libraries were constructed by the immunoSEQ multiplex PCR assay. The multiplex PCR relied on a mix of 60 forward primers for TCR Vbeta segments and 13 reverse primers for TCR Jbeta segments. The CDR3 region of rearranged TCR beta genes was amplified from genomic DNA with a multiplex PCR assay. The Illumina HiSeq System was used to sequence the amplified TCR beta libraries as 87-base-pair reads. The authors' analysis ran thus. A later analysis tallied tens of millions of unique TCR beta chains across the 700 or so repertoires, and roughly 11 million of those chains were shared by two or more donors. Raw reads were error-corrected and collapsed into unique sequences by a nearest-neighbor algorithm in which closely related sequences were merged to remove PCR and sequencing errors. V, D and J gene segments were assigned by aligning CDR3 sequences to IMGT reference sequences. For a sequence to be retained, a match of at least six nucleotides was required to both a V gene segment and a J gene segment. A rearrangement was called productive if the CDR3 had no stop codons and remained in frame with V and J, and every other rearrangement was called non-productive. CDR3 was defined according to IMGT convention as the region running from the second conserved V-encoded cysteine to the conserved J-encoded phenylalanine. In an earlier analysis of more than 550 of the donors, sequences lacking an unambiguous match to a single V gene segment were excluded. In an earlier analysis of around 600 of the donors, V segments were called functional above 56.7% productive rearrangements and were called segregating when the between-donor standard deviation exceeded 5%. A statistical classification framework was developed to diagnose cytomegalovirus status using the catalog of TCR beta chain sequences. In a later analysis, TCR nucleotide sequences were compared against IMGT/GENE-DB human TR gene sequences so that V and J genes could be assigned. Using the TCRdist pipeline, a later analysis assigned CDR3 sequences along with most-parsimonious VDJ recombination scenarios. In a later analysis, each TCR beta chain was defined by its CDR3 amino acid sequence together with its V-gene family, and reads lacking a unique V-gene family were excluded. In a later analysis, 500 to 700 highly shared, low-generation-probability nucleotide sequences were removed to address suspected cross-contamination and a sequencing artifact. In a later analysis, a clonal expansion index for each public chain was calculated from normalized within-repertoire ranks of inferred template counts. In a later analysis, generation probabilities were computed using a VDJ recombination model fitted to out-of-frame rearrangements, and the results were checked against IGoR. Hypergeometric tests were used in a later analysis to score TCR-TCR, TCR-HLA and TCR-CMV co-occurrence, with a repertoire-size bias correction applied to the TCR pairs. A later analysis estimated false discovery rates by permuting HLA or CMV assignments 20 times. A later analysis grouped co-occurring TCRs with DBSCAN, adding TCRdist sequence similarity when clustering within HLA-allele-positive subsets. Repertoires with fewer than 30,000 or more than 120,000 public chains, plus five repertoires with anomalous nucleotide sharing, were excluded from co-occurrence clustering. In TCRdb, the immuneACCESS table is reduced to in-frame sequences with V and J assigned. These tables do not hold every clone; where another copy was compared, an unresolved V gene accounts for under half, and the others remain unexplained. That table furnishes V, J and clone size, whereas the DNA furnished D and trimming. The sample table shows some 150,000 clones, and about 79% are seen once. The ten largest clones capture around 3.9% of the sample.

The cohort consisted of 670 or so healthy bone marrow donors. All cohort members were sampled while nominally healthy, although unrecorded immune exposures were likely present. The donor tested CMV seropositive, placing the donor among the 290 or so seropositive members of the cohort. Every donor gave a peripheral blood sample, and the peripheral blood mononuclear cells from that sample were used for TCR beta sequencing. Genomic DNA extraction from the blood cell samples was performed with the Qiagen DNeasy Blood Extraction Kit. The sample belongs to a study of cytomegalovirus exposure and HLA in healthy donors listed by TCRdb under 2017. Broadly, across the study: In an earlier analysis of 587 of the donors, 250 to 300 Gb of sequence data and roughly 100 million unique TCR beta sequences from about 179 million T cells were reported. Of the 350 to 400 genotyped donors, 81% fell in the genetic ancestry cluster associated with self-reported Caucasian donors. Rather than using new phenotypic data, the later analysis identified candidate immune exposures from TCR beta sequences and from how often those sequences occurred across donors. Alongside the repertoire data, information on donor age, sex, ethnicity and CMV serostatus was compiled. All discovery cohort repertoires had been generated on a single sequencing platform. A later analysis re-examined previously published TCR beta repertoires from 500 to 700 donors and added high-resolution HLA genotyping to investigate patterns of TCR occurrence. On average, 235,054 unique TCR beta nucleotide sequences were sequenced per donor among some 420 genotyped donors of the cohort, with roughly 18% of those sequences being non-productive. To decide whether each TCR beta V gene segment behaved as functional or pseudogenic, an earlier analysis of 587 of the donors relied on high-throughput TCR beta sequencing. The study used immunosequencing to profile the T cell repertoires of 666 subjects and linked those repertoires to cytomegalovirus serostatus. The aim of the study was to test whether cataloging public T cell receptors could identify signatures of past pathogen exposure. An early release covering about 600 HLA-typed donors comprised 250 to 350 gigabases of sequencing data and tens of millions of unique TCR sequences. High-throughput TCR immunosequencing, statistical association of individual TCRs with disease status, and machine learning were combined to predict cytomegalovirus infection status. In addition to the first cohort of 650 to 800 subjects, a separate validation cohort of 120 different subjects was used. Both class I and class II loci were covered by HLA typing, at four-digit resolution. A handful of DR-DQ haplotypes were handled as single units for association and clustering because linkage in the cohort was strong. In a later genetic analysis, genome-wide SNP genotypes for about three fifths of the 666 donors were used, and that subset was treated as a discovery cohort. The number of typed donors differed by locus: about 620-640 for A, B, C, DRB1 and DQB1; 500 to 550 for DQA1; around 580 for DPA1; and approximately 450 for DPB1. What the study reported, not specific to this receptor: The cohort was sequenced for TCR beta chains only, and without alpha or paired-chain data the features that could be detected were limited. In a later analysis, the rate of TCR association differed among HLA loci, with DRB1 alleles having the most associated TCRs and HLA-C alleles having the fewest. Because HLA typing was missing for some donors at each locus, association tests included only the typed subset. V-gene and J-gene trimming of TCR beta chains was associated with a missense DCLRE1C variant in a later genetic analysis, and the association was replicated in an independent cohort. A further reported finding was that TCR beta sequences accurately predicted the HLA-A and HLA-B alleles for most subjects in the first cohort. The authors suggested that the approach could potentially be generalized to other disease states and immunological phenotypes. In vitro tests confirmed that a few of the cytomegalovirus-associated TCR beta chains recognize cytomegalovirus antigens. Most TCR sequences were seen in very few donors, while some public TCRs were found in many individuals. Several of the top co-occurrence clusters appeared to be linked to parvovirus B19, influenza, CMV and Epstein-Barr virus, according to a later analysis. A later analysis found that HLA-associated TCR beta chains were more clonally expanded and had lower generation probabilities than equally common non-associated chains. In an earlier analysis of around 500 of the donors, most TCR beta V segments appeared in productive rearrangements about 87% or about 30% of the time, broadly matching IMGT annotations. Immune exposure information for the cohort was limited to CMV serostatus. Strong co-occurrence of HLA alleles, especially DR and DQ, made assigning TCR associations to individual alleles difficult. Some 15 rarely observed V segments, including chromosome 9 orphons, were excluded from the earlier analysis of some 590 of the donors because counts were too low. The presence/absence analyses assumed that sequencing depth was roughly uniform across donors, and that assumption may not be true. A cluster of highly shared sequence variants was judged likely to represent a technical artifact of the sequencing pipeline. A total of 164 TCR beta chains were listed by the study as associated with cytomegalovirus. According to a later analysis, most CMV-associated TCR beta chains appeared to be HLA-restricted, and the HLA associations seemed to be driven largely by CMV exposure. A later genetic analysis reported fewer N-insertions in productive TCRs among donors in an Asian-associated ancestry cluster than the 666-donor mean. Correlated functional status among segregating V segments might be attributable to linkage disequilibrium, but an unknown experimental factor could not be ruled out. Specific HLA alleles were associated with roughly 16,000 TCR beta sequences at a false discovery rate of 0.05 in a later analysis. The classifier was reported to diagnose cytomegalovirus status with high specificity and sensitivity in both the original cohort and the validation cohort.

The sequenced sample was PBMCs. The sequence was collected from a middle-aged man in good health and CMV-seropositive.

Here is the DNA: TGCAGCGTTGAACGAACAGGGGCACATGGCTACACCTTC. This codes for CSVERTGAHGYTF. Recombination linked TRBV29-1 to TRBJ1-2; the central 7 bases match TRBD1. Clipping removes 2 bases from V and 6 bases from J, with 6 as the unmatched junction base count. There are 13 amino acids in the CDR3, from cysteine to phenylalanine inclusive. Only the CDR3 region is kept as DNA, spanning 39 bases read in frame from base 1. CDR1 and CDR2, looked up from the germline V gene, are SQVTM and ANQGSEA. This CDR3, with the reference TRBV29-1 and TRBJ1-2 proteins standing in past its ends, gives the full variable domain SAVISQKPSRDICQRGTSLTIQCQVDSQVTMMFWYRQQPGQSLTLIATANQGSEATYESGFVIDKFPISRPNLTFSTLTVSNMSPEDSSIYLCSVERTGAHGYTFGSGTRLTVV.